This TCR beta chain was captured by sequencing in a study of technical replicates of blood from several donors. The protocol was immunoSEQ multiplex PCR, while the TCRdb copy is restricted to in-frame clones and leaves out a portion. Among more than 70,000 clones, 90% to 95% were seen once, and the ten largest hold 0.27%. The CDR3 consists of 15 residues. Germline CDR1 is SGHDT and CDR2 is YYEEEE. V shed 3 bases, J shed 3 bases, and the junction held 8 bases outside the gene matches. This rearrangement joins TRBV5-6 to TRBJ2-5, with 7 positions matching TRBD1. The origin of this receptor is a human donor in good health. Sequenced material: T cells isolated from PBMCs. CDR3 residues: CASSSGYRGKETQYF. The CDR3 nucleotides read TGTGCCAGCAGCTCCGGGTACAGGGGAAAAGAGACCCAGTACTTC.